This T cell receptor beta chain was captured by sequencing in a study of blood T cell repertoires in COVID-19 (TCRdb year 2020). At the level of the whole study: Samples covering the acute and convalescent phases of COVID-19 were provided by collaborators in the United States, Italy and Spain. Where available, HLA class I and class II types were obtained from metadata supplied by the sample provider rather than from assay-based typing. A freely available public database, intended as a resource for researchers studying the immune response to SARS-CoV-2, is where the repertoires were released. The prospective study material was composed of cDNA or gDNA derived from T cells, B-cell-depleted T cells, or PBMCs. The samples were drawn from the first 160 participants of the ongoing ImmuneRACE study and from over 950 subjects provided by 6 global collaborators. A de-identified subject ID, COVID-19 status, age in years and sex were almost always included in the sample metadata. Deeply sampled blood TCRbeta repertoires from subjects exposed to, actively infected with, or recovered from COVID-19 were included in the dataset.

The table lists this clone with many counts. The antigen this receptor binds is unknown. Per-base quality was not reported, and no clone a single base away is much larger than it. Collaborating institutions collected whole blood in K2EDTA tubes following their own protocols. For TCRbeta analysis, collaborators shipped samples as frozen whole blood, isolated PBMCs, or DNA extracted from either of those sample types. On the study overall, not on this receptor specifically: Clinical and demographic metadata were provided uncurated, with the amount varying by source and participant.

The germline V gene encodes CDR1 MNHEY and CDR2 SMNVEV (reference sequence). From cysteine to phenylalanine, the CDR3 is 13 amino acids long. The DNA shown is the 39-base CDR3, in frame from base 1. Trimming takes 3 bases off V and 6 bases off J; junction bases not matched to a gene: 4. The immunoSEQ Assay, a bias-controlled multiplex PCR, was used to amplify TCRbeta CDR3 regions from genomic DNA. The source study handled its data this way. The number of nucleated cells in each sample was estimated by amplification of reference gene primers within the assay. To quantify the absolute abundance of each unique TCRbeta CDR3 rearrangement, sequence reads were collapsed and filtered. Productive Simpson clonality was computed per sample as the square root of Simpson's diversity index over productive rearrangements. TCRdb limited this immuneACCESS table to in-frame rearrangements with V and J called. A share of clones is missing; checked studies link under half to unresolved V genes, and the rest is unexplained. V and J calls and clone size follow that table, whereas D and trimming were derived from the DNA. The sample has just over 150,000 clones on record, less than 85% of them singletons. The top ten hold 3% to 3.5% of the sample.

The clonotype comes from a human donor with acute or convalescent COVID-19. The donor label of this sample is uncertain. Sequenced input: peripheral blood. This sequence uses TRBV27 and TRBJ1-2, with 7 central nucleotides matching TRBD1. The CDR3 reads as follows: CASSFRDRNGYTF. DNA sequence: TGTGCCAGCAGTTTTCGGGACAGAAATGGCTACACCTTC.